These 27 T cell receptor beta chains were all obtained from the same sample, sequenced in a study of blood T cells in healthy people across ages. Alongside a J-beta primer mix, a sample-barcoded 5' primer served in a second PCR lasting roughly 7 to 11 cycles. TCRdb reanalysed the 5' RACE reads using MiXCR and keeps one entry per CDR3 protein. In the table there are about 1.7 million distinct CDR3 sequences, roughly 27% of which are singletons. The sample was blood. These receptors originate from a woman in her 30s in good health.

The CDR3 loop reads CASSEPQRLSDEQFF. The DNA of the CDR3 is TGTGCCAGCAGTGAACCGCAGAGACTATCCGATGAGCAGTTCTTC. This sequence joins TRBV25-1 and TRBJ2-1, with D possibly matching TRBD2 (5 bases). The CDR3 is made up of 15 amino acids. Trimming pared 2 bases from V and 8 bases from J, leaving 16 bases between. CDR1 and CDR2 (germline): MGHDK, SYGVNS.

The CDR3 spells CASSEDGTSPIYGYTF. The CDR3 coding sequence is TGTGCCAGCAGTGAAGACGGGACCAGTCCCATCTATGGCTACACCTTC. The chain employs TRBV6-1 and TRBJ1-2; D is possibly TRBD1 (5 bases). The germline CDR1 and CDR2 sequences are MNHNS and SASEGT. The CDR3 has 16 amino acids. Trimming removed 1 base from V and 4 bases from J, with 16 bases in between.

This clonotype turned up a few times. The chain joins TRBV6-2 or TRBV6-3 to TRBJ2-5, with a weak D call TRBD2 (5 bases). Trimming removed 7 bases from V and 11 bases from J, with 17 bases in between. The germline gives CDR1 MNHEY, CDR2 SVGEGT. The CDR3 sequence is 12 residues long. The CDR3 DNA follows: TGTGCCAGCAAGCGGTCAGGCGGCGGGCAGTACTTC. It encodes CASKRSGGGQYF.

This clonotype has at least ten counts. The rearrangement joins TRBV7-2 to TRBJ2-7; TRBD1 or TRBD2 may be the D gene (5 bases each). This CDR3 comprises 16 residues. In germline, CDR1 is SGHTA, CDR2 FQGNSA. V shed 5 bases and J shed 3 bases, with 20 bases lying between them. In DNA form, the CDR3 reads TGTGCCAGCAGCCTCGGTGGGACCCCCAGCATCTACGAGCAGTACTTC. Amino acid sequence: CASSLGGTPSIYEQYF.

This clonotype appeared once. The chain couples TRBV18 to TRBJ2-2; D is possibly TRBD1 (6 bases). V was pared by 6 bases and J by 0 bases, with 14 bases between. The CDR3 contains 16 residues. CDR1 and CDR2 (germline): KGHSH, LQKENI. This CDR3 reads CASSSGTPSNTGELFF. The DNA for the CDR3 is TGTGCCAGCTCGTCCGGGACACCTTCGAACACCGGGGAGCTGTTTTTT.

This clonotype was seen a few times. The V and J genes are TRBV20-1 and TRBJ2-1, with TRBD2 as a possible D gene (6 bases). The CDR3 consists of 13 residues. Per the germline V gene, CDR1 is DFQATT and CDR2 is SNEGSKA (reference sequence). CDR3 in DNA: TGCAGGCCGGTCGCGGGAAAGAGCAATGAGCAGTTCTTC. Its protein is CRPVAGKSNEQFF.

This clonotype has more than one count but fewer than ten. This sequence joins TRBV7-7 and TRBJ2-1; 13 nucleotides align to TRBD2. Germline CDR1 reads SSHAT; CDR2 reads FNYEAQ (reference sequence). With V trimmed by 5 bases and J by 12 bases, 4 bases remained unmatched. There are 13 residues in the CDR3. DNA of the CDR3: TGTGCCAGCAGCCCAGGGACTAGCGGGATGCAGTTCTTC. Translation: CASSPGTSGMQFF.

The rearrangement joins TRBV19 to TRBJ1-2; D is uncertain. V lost 5 bases and J 5 bases, leaving 12 bases between the germline ends. CDR1 and CDR2 from the germline V gene are LNHDA and SQIVND (reference sequence). The CDR3 runs to 13 residues. CDR3 residues: CASSLTDQYGYTF. CDR3 in DNA: TGTGCCAGTAGTTTGACGGATCAATATGGCTACACCTTC.

The V and J genes are TRBV7-2 and TRBJ2-3; D gene ambiguous. The V end lost 3 bases, the J end lost 4 bases, and 14 bases lay between the germline ends. The CDR3 is made up of 15 amino acids. The germline V gene has CDR1 SGHTA and CDR2 FQGNSA. CDR3 nucleotide sequence: TGTGCCAGCAGCTTCGGCTGGGCTTATTCAGATACGCAGTATTTT. This gives the protein CASSFGWAYSDTQYF. The variable domain in full, completed from reference TRBV7-2 and TRBJ2-3, reads GAGVSQSPSNKVTEKGKDVELRCDPISGHTALYWYRQSLGQGLEFLIYFQGNSAPDKSGLPSDRFSAERTGGSVSTLTIQRTQQEDSAVYLCASSFGWAYSDTQYFGPGTRLTVL.

On this clonotype: This sequence may be a read error, since a much larger clone differs from it by one base. The conserved final phenylalanine or tryptophan is absent from the CDR3, which likely points to a read error. This chain joins TRBV29-1 and TRBJ2-5; tentatively, D is TRBD2 (6 bases). The CDR3 totals 14 residues. The germline V and J ends were trimmed by 5 bases and 4 bases, with 17 bases remaining between them. CDR1 and CDR2 from the germline V gene are SQVTM and ANQGSEA. In DNA, the CDR3 is TGCAGCGTTTTCGGCCGGGGGTTAGGAGAGACCCAGTACTTA. This sequence encodes CSVFGRGLGETQYL.

This clonotype occurred a few times. This sequence joins TRBV6-5 and TRBJ2-5; TRBD1 matches at 9 bases. Germline V gives CDR1 MNHEY, CDR2 SVGAGI. The CDR3 is made up of 15 amino acids. Trimming removed 4 bases from V and 5 bases from J; junction bases left unmatched: 8. The CDR3 loop is CASSSGTGIRETQYF. The CDR3 DNA reads as TGTGCCAGCAGTTCCGGGACAGGGATACGCGAGACCCAGTACTTC.

The chain is built from TRBV18 and TRBJ1-5; 7 bases line up with TRBD1. V gave up 6 bases and J gave up 6 bases; unmatched junction bases: 5. The CDR3 is 13 residues long. The germline gives CDR1 KGHSH, CDR2 LQKENI. CDR3 sequence reads: CASSYTGVQPQHF. CDR3 nucleotides: TGTGCCAGCTCGTATACAGGGGTTCAGCCCCAGCATTTT.

The chain has TRBV19 and TRBJ2-1; TRBD2 matches at 10 bases. With V trimmed by 5 bases and J by 8 bases, 9 bases remained unmatched. Germline V gene data show CDR1 as LNHDA and CDR2 as SQIVND (reference sequence). The CDR3 length is 15 residues. As DNA, the CDR3 is TGTGCCAGTAGTCCCGAGCGGGGGGGTTACGATGAGCAGTTCTTC. Residues: CASSPERGGYDEQFF.

This clonotype was recorded a few times. The J gene is TRBJ2-3, the V gene TRBV2, with D hard to call. This CDR3 contains 14 residues. V lost 4 bases and J lost 2, with 10 bases in between. From germline, CDR1 is SNHLY and CDR2 FYNNEI. The CDR3 reads CASSGPFATDTQYF. For the CDR3, the DNA is TGTGCCAGCAGTGGCCCTTTTGCCACAGATACGCAGTATTTT.

The rearrangement joins TRBV10-1 to TRBJ2-7; D gene ambiguous. This CDR3 comprises 14 residues. Trimming removed 0 bases from V and 0 bases from J, with 6 bases in between. CDR1 and CDR2 from the germline V gene are WNHNN and SYGVQD (reference sequence). CDR3: CASSESPASYEQYF. The CDR3 DNA reads as TGCGCCAGCAGTGAGTCGCCGGCCTCCTACGAGCAGTACTTC.

This clonotype came up a few times. V is TRBV20-1 and J is TRBJ1-6; D remains ambiguous. CDR3 length equals 14 residues. Germline CDR1 is DFQATT and CDR2 is SNEGSKA (reference sequence). Trimming left V 1 base short and J 6 bases short, with 10 bases between. CDR3 region: CSARGFPINSPLHF. The CDR3 nucleotides are TGCAGTGCTAGAGGCTTTCCGATTAATTCACCCCTCCACTTT.

Of note for this clonotype: No conserved phenylalanine or tryptophan is present at the end of the CDR3, so a read error is the likely explanation. The DNA is omitted, as the CDR3 cannot be located on it reliably, and the CDR3 follows TCRdb's listing. The chain has TRBV2 and TRBJ2-3; the D segment call TRBD1 is taken from the table without a DNA check. Ends included, the CDR3 has 13 residues. Germline lookup yields CDR1 SNHLY and CDR2 FYNNEI. This chain's CDR3 is CASSEARDFLPLL.

CDR3: CASSFAVPGTRENYGYTF. The CDR3 DNA reads TGTGCCAGCAGTTTTGCGGTCCCAGGAACTAGGGAGAACTATGGCTACACCTTC. The rearrangement joins TRBV28 to TRBJ1-2; D is undetermined. There are 18 residues in the CDR3. V lost 3 bases and J lost 2, with 22 bases in between. Germline CDR1 and CDR2: MDHEN and SYDVKM.

A remark on this clonotype: A much larger clone is a single base away; this may be a read error. The rearrangement joins TRBV20-1 to TRBJ2-6; a possible D gene is TRBD1 (5 bases). The germline gives CDR1 DFQATT, CDR2 SNEGSKA (reference sequence). There are 14 residues in the CDR3. The CDR3 region is CSASPDSGANVPTF. The DNA of the CDR3 is TGCAGTGCTAGTCCCGATTCTGGGGCCAACGTCCCGACTTTC.

This clonotype was seen ten or more times. The gene calls are TRBV29-1 and TRBJ1-2, with TRBD1 identical over 9 bases. Germline V gives CDR1 SQVTM, CDR2 ANQGSEA. Trimming at V came to 7 bases and at J to 2 bases, leaving 2 bases not matched to a gene. This CDR3 has 12 amino acids. In DNA form, the CDR3 reads TGCAGCGGGGACAGGGAAAACTATGGCTACACCTTC. As protein: CSGDRENYGYTF.

This clonotype was recorded a few times. The chain combines TRBV9 with TRBJ1-2, with 7 nucleotides matching TRBD1. The CDR3 covers 16 residues. Germline assignment: CDR1 SGDLS and CDR2 YYNGEE. The V and J ends lost 1 base and 3 bases, in that order; junction bases with no gene match: 9. In DNA, the CDR3 is TGTGCCAGCAGCGTAACCGGGACAGCCTCCTACTATGGCTACACCTTC. Its protein product is CASSVTGTASYYGYTF. Using reference TRBV9 and TRBJ1-2 for the parts outside the CDR3, the full variable domain is DSGVTQTPKHLITATGQRVTLRCSPRSGDLSVYWYQQSLDQGLQFLIQYYNGEERAKGNILERFSAQQFPDLHSELNLSSLELGDSALYFCASSVTGTASYYGYTFGSGTRLTVV.

This clonotype was detected ten times or more. The chain carries TRBV29-1 and TRBJ1-2; perhaps TRBD1 as D (6 bases). From germline, CDR1 is SQVTM and CDR2 ANQGSEA. With 8 bases removed from V and 4 bases from J, the gap between germline ends came to 17 bases. This CDR3 region has 13 residues. CDR3 sequence (DNA): TGCAGCACCTCAGACAGGCCGTCCTATGGCTACACCTTC. This encodes CSTSDRPSYGYTF.

With respect to this clonotype: A read error may account for a junction end that differs from germline. The chain combines TRBV9 with TRBJ2-3, with TRBD2 as a possible D gene (7 bases). CDR3 length equals 15 residues. Germline V gene lookup returns CDR1 SGDLS and CDR2 YYNGEE. The CDR3: CANSVEDSGADTQYF. The CDR3 bases are TGTGCCAACAGCGTAGAGGACAGCGGGGCAGATACGCAGTATTTT.

The chain links TRBV29-1 to TRBJ2-7, with D tentatively TRBD2 (6 bases). Germline values: CDR1 SQVTM, CDR2 ANQGSEA. The CDR3 is 16 residues long. The V end was cut by 2 bases, the J end by 4 bases, with 21 bases between. The CDR3 protein is CSVELRRAGGTYEQYF. CDR3 DNA sequence: TGCAGCGTTGAACTAAGACGGGCTGGCGGGACTTACGAGCAGTACTTC.

The table lists this clonotype with many counts. This chain joins TRBV5-1 and TRBJ2-1, with unresolved D. The CDR3 sequence is 12 residues long. Looked up from germline, CDR1 is SGHRS and CDR2 is YFSETQ. Trimming left V 0 bases short and J 5 bases short, with 3 bases between. The CDR3 here is CASSLEDNEQFF. The DNA for the CDR3 is TGCGCCAGCAGCTTGGAAGACAATGAGCAGTTCTTC.

The chain links TRBV6-5 to TRBJ1-1, with D perhaps matching TRBD1 (5 bases). With 6 bases removed from V and 9 bases from J, the gap between germline ends came to 20 bases. The CDR3 consists of 14 residues. Germline values: CDR1 MNHEY, CDR2 SVGAGI. Here the CDR3 reads CASSRLRGIAKAFF. CDR3 DNA sequence: TGTGCCAGCAGCCGACTTCGGGGGATTGCTAAAGCTTTCTTT.

This chain connects TRBV20-1 to TRBJ1-2; D call uncertain. Between the trimmed V and J ends, which lost 3 bases and 8 bases, there was a span of 13 bases. The germline V gene encodes CDR1 DFQATT and CDR2 SNEGSKA (reference sequence). This CDR3 contains 12 residues. This CDR3 reads CSASWLGQGYTF. CDR3 nucleotides: TGCAGTGCTAGTTGGTTAGGGCAAGGCTACACCTTC.